Included here is one TCR beta chain sequence, with context. Original processing methods: Estimation of nucleated cell counts was performed using reference gene primer amplification. Clones were read by immunoSEQ multiplex PCR, and TCRdb kept only the in-frame ones, dropping some. V and J calls and clone size are copied from that table; D and trimming were computed from the DNA. The table records around 80,000 clones, more than 85% of them present only once. This entry comes from a study of blood T cell repertoires in COVID-19. About the research overall: Both acute and convalescent COVID-19 samples were obtained from the United States, Italy and Spain. T cells, B-cell-depleted T cells, or PBMCs provided the cDNA or gDNA that served as material.

The CDR3 contains 16 residues. Trimming took 4 bases from V and 3 from J; bases not matched to a gene: 8. Germline lookup yields CDR1 SGHDT and CDR2 YYEEEE. This clonotype was obtained from a man in his fifties or sixties with acute or convalescent COVID-19. The genes are TRBV5-6 and TRBJ2-2, with 8 bases that match TRBD1. Sequencing was carried out using peripheral blood. The CDR3, as DNA: TGTGCCAGCAGCCAGGGGACAGGTCTTCACACCGGGGAGCTGTTTTTT. It specifies CASSQGTGLHTGELFF.